The 8 T cell receptor beta chains below all came from one sample that was sequenced in a study of blood T cells in healthy people across ages. A second about 6 to 12 cycle PCR used barcoded and J-beta primers. TCRdb processed the 5' RACE reads anew with MiXCR; each CDR3 protein has one entry. In the table there are about 560,000 distinct CDR3 sequences, 27% of which are singletons. Separately, the same data were catalogued under a study of T cells of mothers and their children.

Sequenced material: blood. The origin of the receptors is a boy aged 2 to 10 in good health.

The chain recombines TRBV12-3 or TRBV12-4 with TRBJ2-5; a possible D gene is TRBD2 (5 bases). Between the trimmed V and J ends, which lost 6 bases and 4 bases, there was a span of 18 bases. The CDR3 length is 15 residues. The CDR3: CASSLSGPEGETQYF. The DNA of the CDR3 is TGTGCCAGCAGCCTGAGCGGTCCCGAAGGAGAGACCCAGTACTTC.

This chain connects TRBV20-1 to TRBJ2-5, with D unclear. Trimming removed 1 base at V and 2 bases at J, with 11 bases between. Germline V CDR1 and CDR2: DFQATT, SNEGSKA (reference sequence). This CDR3 has 14 residues. The CDR3 region is CSARVSDGQETQYF. The CDR3 bases are TGCAGTGCTAGAGTTTCTGACGGACAAGAGACCCAGTACTTC.

The chain links TRBV12-3 or TRBV12-4 to TRBJ2-3; D gene unclear. The V end was cut by 2 bases, the J end by 0 bases, with 6 bases between. CDR3 length: 14 residues. CDR3 in DNA: TGTGCCAGCAGTTTATTTGGCAGCACAGATACGCAGTATTTT. Protein: CASSLFGSTDTQYF.

A few counts support this clonotype. V is TRBV20-1 and J is TRBJ2-1; D unresolved. The V and J ends lost 4 bases and 1 base respectively, with 5 bases between them. Germline V gene data show CDR1 as DFQATT and CDR2 as SNEGSKA (reference sequence). This CDR3 region has 12 residues. The DNA for the CDR3 is TGCAGTGCTACAAAATCCTACAATGAGCAGTTCTTC. Protein: CSATKSYNEQFF.

This clonotype was seen only a few times. The chain joins TRBV20-1 to TRBJ2-7; D gene uncertain. The DNA end is a closer match to TRBJ2-1, so the J assignment may be wrong. This CDR3 spans 15 amino acids. Germline lookup yields CDR1 DFQATT and CDR2 SNEGSKA (reference sequence). In DNA form, the CDR3 reads TGCAGTGCTAGAGGATCGAAGGGTATAAGGAATGAGCAGTTCTTC. Amino acid sequence: CSARGSKGIRNEQFF.

This chain links TRBV13 with TRBJ2-5; 11 bases are a match to TRBD1. This CDR3 region has 16 residues. CDR1 is PRHDT, CDR2 FYEKMQ, per germline (reference sequence). The J segment lost 1 base and the V segment lost 5 bases, leaving 6 bases of the junction unmatched. CDR3 sequence (DNA): TGTGCCAGCAGCAGCCGGGACAGGGGGACCCAAGAGACCCAGTACTTC. This translates into CASSSRDRGTQETQYF.

The genes are TRBV5-1 and TRBJ2-4; 13 bases agree with TRBD2. The CDR3 contains 15 residues. Looked up from germline, CDR1 is SGHRS and CDR2 is YFSETQ. Losses at the gene ends were 5 bases for V and 8 bases for J; bases not matched to a gene: 7. The CDR3 DNA is TGCGCCAGCAGTTCAACTAGCGGGGGGGCCGACATTCAGTACTTC. Translating it yields CASSSTSGGADIQYF.

This clonotype was seen more than once but under ten times. The rearrangement uses TRBV3-1 and TRBJ2-1; 10 bases line up with TRBD2. There are 16 residues in the CDR3. J lost 7 bases, V lost 4 bases, and 10 bases had no gene match. Germline V gives CDR1 LGHDT, CDR2 YNNKEL (reference sequence). For the CDR3, the DNA is TGTGCCAGCAGCCCCACGAGCGGGAGGGCCGGGAATGAGCAGTTCTTC. Translation: CASSPTSGRAGNEQFF.